The sample holds many counts of the clone carrying this T cell receptor (beta chain). Antigen: not known. To make TCR beta libraries, researchers used iRepertoire HTBI primers and Arm-PCR of CDR3 regions. Using its own MiXCR run on the multiplex PCR reads, TCRdb lists one record per CDR3 protein. The repertoire consists of about 430,000 distinct CDR3 sequences, with over 14% occurring once and the leading ten covering around 7.6%. The sample is drawn from a study of regulatory T cells in long-lasting Graves disease. Findings of the study overall: The TCR repertoire of persistent Graves' patients was less diverse than that of newly diagnosed ones.

Time point indicated: newly diagnosed GD, antithyroid drugs for less than 3 months. Scientists built the TCR library using RNA that was extracted from PBMCs. These data also featured in a second study, about T cells in Graves' hyperthyroidism and ophthalmopathy. That work contributes: During a first-round RT-PCR of the TCR CDR3, the HTBI primer set was used. In the blood, most expanded thyroid clonotypes above 0.001 appeared as well.

The sequence was collected from a woman aged 40 to 50 with Graves disease. The sample in question was peripheral blood mononuclear cells (PBMCs), obtained at new diagnosis, from a patient treated with antithyroid drugs.

For the CDR3, the DNA is TGTGCCATCCTATCTTCTGGCGGGAGTAGGAATACGCAGTATTTT. Its translation: CAILSSGGSRNTQYF. The V and J genes are TRBV28 and TRBJ2-3; TRBD2 aligns across 7 bases. Germline V gene data show CDR1 as MDHEN and CDR2 as SYDVKM. V was pared by 10 bases and J by 7 bases, with 17 bases of the junction left unmatched. The CDR3 totals 15 residues.